The sequence of this T cell receptor beta chain was determined in a study of siplizumab effects on memory and regulatory T cells (dated by TCRdb to between 2018 and 2021). Broadly, across the study: The study looked at the effect of siplizumab, an anti-CD2 antibody, on alloreactive T-cell subsets in allogeneic mixed lymphocyte reactions made from human PBMCs.

Sorted unstimulated T cells and proliferating T cells recovered from mixed lymphocyte reactions were subjected to TCRbeta CDR3 sequencing. Fresh whole blood from 9 to 10 HLA-typed healthy donors served as the source for isolating PBMCs. To map where alloreactive clones came from, CD4+ regulatory T cells in the unstimulated state were FACS-sorted. Including the terminal cysteine and phenylalanine, the CDR3 comprises 15 residues. Only the CDR3 portion is preserved as DNA: 45 bases, with reading frame beginning at the first base. The junction carries 16 bases between V and J, which are trimmed by 7 bases and 3 bases respectively. CDR1 and CDR2, looked up from the germline V gene, are MDHEN and SYDVKM. With respect to this clone: No cognate antigen has been identified for it. The sample holds no much larger clone one base away, and base qualities are not on file.

Library generation was performed with the immunoSEQ multiplex PCR assay. The deep sequencing platform assayed around 94,000 TCR templates per sample. Genomic DNA extracted from sorted T cells was used for TCRbeta CDR3 sequencing. Concerning the study's data processing: The R programming language was used for clonal analysis of the TCRbeta CDR3 data. Comparing unstimulated samples against CFSE-low samples taken after the reaction was how alloreactive CD4+ and CD8+ clones were defined. By matching sequences to the repertoires of sorted unstimulated Treg and non-Treg cells, each alloreactive CD4+ clone was assigned a regulatory or non-regulatory origin. TCRdb's version of the immuneACCESS table is confined to in-frame rearrangements and falls short of the full clone set. An unresolved V gene accounts for under half of the shortfall where checked; the remainder is of unknown origin. The V and J calls and clone size come from that table; D and trimming were worked out from the DNA. Within this sample are 90,000 to 120,000 clones, with roughly 92% of them counted one time only. The ten largest clones capture roughly 0.62% of the sample.

Findings and caveats that apply to the study as a whole: Unstimulated naive T cells appeared to be more diverse than memory T cells, and naive cells seemed to make a substantial contribution to the alloresponse. Sequences below about 10^-5 frequency were poorly captured, so only a minor fraction of alloreactive clones could be mapped to unstimulated subsets. About 75-95% of proliferating CD4+ or CD8+ clones could not be given a naive or memory phenotype. Of the alloreactive CD4+ clones that could be mapped, the Treg-derived share averaged about 67% with siplizumab compared with under 35% in control reactions. The cumulative frequency of alloreactive sequences traceable to unstimulated CD4+ memory T cells was significantly reduced by siplizumab. The suppressive function of proliferating Tregs from siplizumab cultures was not functionally confirmed.

The clonotype was recovered from a human donor in good health. The sequenced sample was Tregs sorted from blood. This receptor chain uses TRBV28 and TRBJ2-1, with the D gene too uncertain to name. The CDR3 region reads CASNSGDGGYNEQFF. The DNA reads as follows: TGTGCCAGCAATTCGGGCGACGGTGGCTACAATGAGCAGTTCTTC.